These T cell receptor beta chains were read from a single sample in a study of blood T cell repertoires in COVID-19. Libraries were prepared by immunoSEQ multiplex PCR; TCRdb keeps only in-frame clonotypes and omits some of them. Among some 290,000 clones, approximately 82% were seen once, and the ten largest hold 3.5% to 5.5%. Sequenced sample: peripheral blood. All receptors derive from a man in his sixties who had recovered from COVID-19. Both conserved end residues are trimmed from each CDR3. The order of the fields is CDR3 protein, V gene.

CDR3 protein: ATSEQGANEKLF; V gene: TRBV15
CDR3 protein: ASSIGVSGEQF; V gene: TRBV19
CDR3 protein: ASSPRQGQETQY; V gene: TRBV7-7
CDR3 protein: ASSPRVASGRLSNEQY; V gene: TRBV18
CDR3 protein: ATSPGTVDTEAF; V gene: TRBV5-4
CDR3 protein: ASSLVLGGLNYEQY; V gene: TRBV5-1
CDR3 protein: ASRGAGQGRGSPN; V gene: TRBV2
CDR3 protein: ASSQAGTSGRPLSYEQY; V gene: TRBV14
CDR3 protein: SQGTGNNEQF; V gene: TRBV29-1
CDR3 protein: ASSPGGRAYEQY; V gene: TRBV5-1
CDR3 protein: ASSISGGNSPLH; V gene: TRBV18
CDR3 protein: ASSLVGGVNQPQH; V gene: TRBV28
CDR3 protein: ASSQLGHQPNTGELF; V gene: TRBV4-1
CDR3 protein: AWSITTGFEAF; V gene: TRBV30
CDR3 protein: ASDFRVPNTEAF; V gene: TRBV2
CDR3 protein: ASSPLGGDWGYGYT; V gene: TRBV7-9
CDR3 protein: ASSWRAANTGELF; V gene: TRBV2
CDR3 protein: ASSEAGGYEKLF; V gene: TRBV6-1
CDR3 protein: ASSVGSGGVETQY; V gene: TRBV9
CDR3 protein: ASSEGQGSIYEQY; V gene: TRBV2
CDR3 protein: ASSLTVSYEQY; V gene: TRBV6-5
CDR3 protein: ASSLGGGESYEQY; V gene: TRBV5-1
CDR3 protein: AWTRDRYNEQF; V gene: TRBV30
CDR3 protein: ASSLVGQGDEQY; V gene: TRBV5-6
CDR3 protein: ASSQDQGGVRATEAF; V gene: TRBV14
CDR3 protein: ASSLEMVAGEAKTQY; V gene: TRBV7-8
CDR3 protein: ASSARAQNTEAF; V gene: TRBV9
CDR3 protein: ASRWTGNNEQF; V gene: TRBV19
CDR3 protein: SARTRGIQETQY; V gene: TRBV29-1
CDR3 protein: ASSEAPSTNEKLF; V gene: TRBV2
CDR3 protein: ASSRPQGSGAGELF; V gene: TRBV3-1/TRBV3-2
CDR3 protein: ASSLGDTIETQY; V gene: TRBV5-4
CDR3 protein: ASSQQREAYEQF; V gene: TRBV3-1/TRBV3-2
CDR3 protein: AISEAGWHEQY; V gene: TRBV10-3
CDR3 protein: ASSVLFGSQY; V gene: TRBV7-9
CDR3 protein: ASSASPSGIRQETQY; V gene: TRBV5-1
CDR3 protein: ASGLIFQAVEKLF; V gene: TRBV12-5
CDR3 protein: ASSPRTAFFNEQF; V gene: TRBV18
CDR3 protein: ATSQRGYEQY; V gene: TRBV12-3/TRBV12-4
CDR3 protein: ASSRGQGAEKLF; V gene: TRBV6-5
CDR3 protein: ASSLPTGNYEQY; V gene: TRBV7-9
CDR3 protein: ASSQSHRVTEAF; V gene: TRBV4-2
CDR3 protein: ASSLRTGYTGELF; V gene: TRBV5-1
CDR3 protein: ATSRDGGDEQY; V gene: TRBV15
CDR3 protein: ASRGGDQPQH; V gene: TRBV19
CDR3 protein: ASSPSQGNSPLH; V gene: TRBV3-1/TRBV3-2
CDR3 protein: ASSLGLPNEQF; V gene: TRBV5-1
CDR3 protein: AWRAGLETQY; V gene: TRBV30
CDR3 protein: ASSPRDRDNYGYT; V gene: TRBV5-6
CDR3 protein: ASSLMAGGLYYEQY; V gene: TRBV13
CDR3 protein: ASTMTSGGASDTQY; V gene: TRBV19
CDR3 protein: ASSQTSGGAKETQY; V gene: TRBV2
CDR3 protein: ASSPPGSALTQY; V gene: TRBV18
CDR3 protein: ASSSKTDPFYEQY; V gene: TRBV5-4
CDR3 protein: SSTAAGGTDTQY; V gene: TRBV29-1
CDR3 protein: ASSEWPSYNSPLH; V gene: TRBV25-1
CDR3 protein: ASSGILNTEAF; V gene: TRBV6-5
CDR3 protein: ASSIPQGTEAF; V gene: TRBV5-4